These 9 T cell receptor beta chains came from one sample sequenced in a study of blood T cells in healthy people across ages. It was with a sample-barcoded 5' primer and a J-beta primer mix that a second PCR of roughly 6 to 12 cycles was run. TCRdb called the 5' RACE reads again in MiXCR, with one record for every CDR3 protein. This table holds 1 million or so distinct CDR3 sequences, almost 25% found once. The sample was also linked to a second study, of T cells of mothers and their children.

Specimen: blood. All receptors derive from a girl aged 2 to 9 in good health.

Comments on this clonotype: At one end, the junction sequence differs from germline, possibly due to a read error. The chain joins TRBV2 to TRBJ2-3, with 7 bases lining up with TRBD2. CDR3 length: 15 residues. Germline CDR1 and CDR2: SNHLY and FYNNEI. The CDR3 nucleotides are TGTGCCAACAGTGCGGGAGTGGAATACACAGATACGCAGTATTTT. This sequence encodes CANSAGVEYTDTQYF.

This clonotype was detected many times. V and J are TRBV20-1 and TRBJ2-5; TRBD2 matches 13 bases. CDR3 length equals 14 residues. Germline V gene data show CDR1 as DFQATT and CDR2 as SNEGSKA (reference sequence). V lost 6 bases, J lost 5 bases, and 6 bases stayed unmatched. Written as DNA, the CDR3 is TGCAGTGCGCGACTAGCGGGGGGCGGGGAGACCCAGTACTTC. Protein product: CSARLAGGGETQYF.

The chain is built from TRBV28 and TRBJ2-4, with D uncertain. Trimming stripped 8 bases from V and 6 bases from J, with 5 bases between. This CDR3 is built from 10 residues. CDR1 is MDHEN and CDR2 is SYDVKM in the germline V gene. The CDR3 sequence: CASGRNIQYF. The CDR3, as DNA: TGTGCCAGCGGGCGAAACATTCAGTACTTC.

The chain has TRBV11-3 and TRBJ2-7, with D tentatively TRBD1 (6 bases). The germline V gene has CDR1 SGHNT and CDR2 YENEEA. Trimming stripped 5 bases from V and 6 bases from J, with 17 bases between. CDR3 size: 14 residues. The CDR3 DNA is TGTGCCAGCAGCGCGAACAGGGTGGGATCCGAGCAGTACTTC. As protein: CASSANRVGSEQYF.

In this sample, this clonotype turned up a few times. The chain recombines TRBV12-3 or TRBV12-4 with TRBJ1-2; D call uncertain. V lost 5 bases, J lost 7 bases, and 17 bases lay in between. This CDR3 spans 14 amino acids. In nucleotides, the CDR3 is TGTGCCAGCAGTCCCCGGGAGTCAGGCGCTGGCTACACCTTC. This gives the protein CASSPRESGAGYTF.

J is TRBJ1-1 and V is TRBV13; no reliable D call. Trimming cost V 8 bases and J 4 bases, with 26 bases left between them. The CDR3 runs to 17 residues. CDR1 and CDR2 (germline): PRHDT, FYEKMQ (reference sequence). CDR3 residues: CASGPNLRRSGGTEAFF. The CDR3 region has the DNA TGTGCCAGCGGACCAAACCTGAGAAGGTCTGGAGGCACTGAAGCTTTCTTT.

This clonotype has just a few counts. The rearrangement links TRBV5-1 to TRBJ1-1; the match to TRBD1 covers 7 bases. V lost 4 bases, J lost 3 bases, and 12 bases stayed unmatched. The germline CDR1 and CDR2 sequences are SGHRS and YFSETQ. CDR3 length equals 16 residues. The CDR3 loop is CASSKGQLNRDTEAFF. In DNA form, the CDR3 reads TGCGCCAGCAGCAAGGGACAGCTGAACCGGGACACTGAAGCTTTCTTT.

The rearrangement uses TRBV20-1 and TRBJ2-2; perhaps TRBD2 as D (5 bases). The V gene lost 6 bases and the J gene lost 3 bases, with 17 bases spanning the gap. There are 15 residues in the CDR3. Germline loops: CDR1 DFQATT, CDR2 SNEGSKA (reference sequence). DNA for the CDR3: TGCAGTGCGCGGTATGCCCCCGGGGACACCGGGGAGCTGTTTTTT. Translated: CSARYAPGDTGELFF.

This sequence joins TRBV9 and TRBJ2-5; perhaps D is TRBD1 or TRBD2 (5 bases each). Deletions cut 0 bases from V and 7 bases from J, with 10 bases between. Germline CDR1 is SGDLS and CDR2 is YYNGEE. This CDR3 contains 13 residues. The CDR3 spells CASSVVQGATQYF. CDR3 DNA sequence: TGTGCCAGCAGCGTAGTTCAGGGAGCGACCCAGTACTTC.